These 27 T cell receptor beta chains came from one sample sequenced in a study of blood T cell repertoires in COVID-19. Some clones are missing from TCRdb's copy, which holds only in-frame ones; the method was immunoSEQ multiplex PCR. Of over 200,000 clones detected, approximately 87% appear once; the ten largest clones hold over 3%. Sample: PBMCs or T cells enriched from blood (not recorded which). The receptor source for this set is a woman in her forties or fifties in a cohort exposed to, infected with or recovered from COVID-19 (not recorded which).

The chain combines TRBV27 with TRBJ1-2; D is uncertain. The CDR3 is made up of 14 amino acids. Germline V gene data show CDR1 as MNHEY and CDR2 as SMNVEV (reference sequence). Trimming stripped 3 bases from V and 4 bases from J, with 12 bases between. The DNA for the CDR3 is TGTGCCAGCAGTTTCGCGGGCAGAACCTATGGCTACACCTTC. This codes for CASSFAGRTYGYTF.

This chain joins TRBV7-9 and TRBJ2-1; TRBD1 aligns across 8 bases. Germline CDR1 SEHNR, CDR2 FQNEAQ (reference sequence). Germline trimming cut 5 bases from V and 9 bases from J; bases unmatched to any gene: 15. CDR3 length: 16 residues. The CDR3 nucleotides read TGTGCCAGCAGCCAAGTCCCAGGGGGCGAAGGGGGTGAGCAGTTCTTC. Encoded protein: CASSQVPGGEGGEQFF.

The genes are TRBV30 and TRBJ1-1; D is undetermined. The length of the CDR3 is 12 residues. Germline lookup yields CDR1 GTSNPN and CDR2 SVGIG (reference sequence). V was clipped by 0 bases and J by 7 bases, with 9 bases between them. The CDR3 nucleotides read TGTGCCTGGAGTGTGCTCACAGATGAAGCTTTCTTT. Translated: CAWSVLTDEAFF. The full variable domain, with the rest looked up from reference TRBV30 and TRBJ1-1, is SQTIHQWPATLVQPVGSPLSLECTVEGTSNPNLYWYRQAAGRGLQLLFYSVGIGQISSEVPQNLSASRPQDRQFILSSKKLLLSDSGFYLCAWSVLTDEAFFGQGTRLTVV.

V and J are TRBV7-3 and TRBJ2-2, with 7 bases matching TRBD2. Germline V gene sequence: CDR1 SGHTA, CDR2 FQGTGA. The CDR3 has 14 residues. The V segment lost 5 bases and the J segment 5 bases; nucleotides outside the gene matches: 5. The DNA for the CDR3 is TGTGCCAGCAGCCCCTGGGGGGGGACCGGGGAGCTGTTTTTT. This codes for CASSPWGGTGELFF.

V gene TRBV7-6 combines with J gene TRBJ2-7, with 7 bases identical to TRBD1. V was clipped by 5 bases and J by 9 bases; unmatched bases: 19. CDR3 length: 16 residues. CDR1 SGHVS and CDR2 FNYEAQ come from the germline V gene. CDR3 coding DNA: TGTGCCAGCAGCCCGCGCCTCCGGACAGGCCTCGGGTGGCAGTACTTC. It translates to CASSPRLRTGLGWQYF.

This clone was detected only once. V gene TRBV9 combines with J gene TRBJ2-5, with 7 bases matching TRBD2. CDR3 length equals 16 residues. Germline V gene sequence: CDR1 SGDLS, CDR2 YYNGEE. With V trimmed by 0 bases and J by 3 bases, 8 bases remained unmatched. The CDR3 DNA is TGTGCCAGCAGCGTAGGAAGTCGGGCGGGGGAAGAGACCCAGTACTTC. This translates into CASSVGSRAGEETQYF. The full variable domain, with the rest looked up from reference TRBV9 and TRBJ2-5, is DSGVTQTPKHLITATGQRVTLRCSPRSGDLSVYWYQQSLDQGLQFLIQYYNGEERAKGNILERFSAQQFPDLHSELNLSSLELGDSALYFCASSVGSRAGEETQYFGPGTRLLVL.

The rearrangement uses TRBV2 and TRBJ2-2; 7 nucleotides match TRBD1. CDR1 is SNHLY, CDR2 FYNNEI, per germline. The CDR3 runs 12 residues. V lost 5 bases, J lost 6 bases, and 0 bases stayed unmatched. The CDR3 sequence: CASSQGAGELFF. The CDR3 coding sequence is TGTGCCAGCAGTCAGGGGGCCGGGGAGCTGTTTTTT.

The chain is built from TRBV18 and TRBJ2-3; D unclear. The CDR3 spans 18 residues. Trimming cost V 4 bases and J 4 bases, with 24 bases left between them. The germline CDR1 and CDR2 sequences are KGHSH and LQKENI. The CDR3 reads CASSQNSLSAASPDTQYF. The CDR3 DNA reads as TGTGCCAGCTCACAGAATAGCCTCTCAGCAGCGAGCCCAGATACGCAGTATTTT.

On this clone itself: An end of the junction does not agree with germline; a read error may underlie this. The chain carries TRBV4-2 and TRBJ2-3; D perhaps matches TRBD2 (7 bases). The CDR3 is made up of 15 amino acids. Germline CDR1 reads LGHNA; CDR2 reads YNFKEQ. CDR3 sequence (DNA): TGTGCCAGCAGTCAAGGTCCCGGGGGGCAAGATACGCAGTATTTT. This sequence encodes CASSQGPGGQDTQYF.

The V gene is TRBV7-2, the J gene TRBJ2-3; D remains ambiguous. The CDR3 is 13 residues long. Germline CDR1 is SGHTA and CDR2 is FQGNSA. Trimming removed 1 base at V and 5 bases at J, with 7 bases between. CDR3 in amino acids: CASSLGTGDTQYF. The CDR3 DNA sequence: TGTGCCAGCAGCTTAGGTACTGGAGATACGCAGTATTTT.

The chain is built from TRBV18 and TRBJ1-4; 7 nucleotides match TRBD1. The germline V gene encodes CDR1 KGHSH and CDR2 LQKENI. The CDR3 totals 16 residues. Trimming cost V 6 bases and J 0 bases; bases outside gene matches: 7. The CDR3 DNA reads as TGTGCCAGCTCCCGCGGACAGGTCGCAACTAATGAAAAACTGTTTTTT. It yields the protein CASSRGQVATNEKLFF. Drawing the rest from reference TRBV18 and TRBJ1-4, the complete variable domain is NAGVMQNPRHLVRRRGQEARLRCSPMKGHSHVYWYRQLPEEGLKFMVYLQKENIIDESGMPKERFSAEFPKEGPSILRIQQVVRGDSAAYFCASSRGQVATNEKLFFGSGTQLSVL.

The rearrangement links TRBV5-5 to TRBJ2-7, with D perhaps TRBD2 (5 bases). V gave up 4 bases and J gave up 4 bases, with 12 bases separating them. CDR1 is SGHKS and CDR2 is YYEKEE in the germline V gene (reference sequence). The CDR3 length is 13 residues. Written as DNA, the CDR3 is TGTGCCAGCAGCCGGCCGGAGGTGTACGAGCAGTACTTC. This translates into CASSRPEVYEQYF.

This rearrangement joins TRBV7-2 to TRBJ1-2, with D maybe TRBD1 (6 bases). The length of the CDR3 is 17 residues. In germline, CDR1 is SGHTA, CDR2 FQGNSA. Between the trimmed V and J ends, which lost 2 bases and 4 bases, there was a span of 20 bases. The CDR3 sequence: CASSLTPTTQGIYGYTF. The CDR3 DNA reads TGTGCCAGCAGCTTAACCCCTACGACCCAGGGGATCTATGGCTACACCTTC. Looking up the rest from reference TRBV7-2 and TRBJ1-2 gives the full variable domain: GAGVSQSPSNKVTEKGKDVELRCDPISGHTALYWYRQSLGQGLEFLIYFQGNSAPDKSGLPSDRFSAERTGGSVSTLTIQRTQQEDSAVYLCASSLTPTTQGIYGYTFGSGTRLTVV.

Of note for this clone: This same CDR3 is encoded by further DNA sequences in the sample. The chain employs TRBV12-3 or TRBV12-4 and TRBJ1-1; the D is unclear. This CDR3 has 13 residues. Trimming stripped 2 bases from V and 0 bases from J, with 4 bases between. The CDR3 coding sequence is TGTGCCAGCAGTTTAAGAGTGAACACTGAAGCTTTCTTT. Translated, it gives CASSLRVNTEAFF.

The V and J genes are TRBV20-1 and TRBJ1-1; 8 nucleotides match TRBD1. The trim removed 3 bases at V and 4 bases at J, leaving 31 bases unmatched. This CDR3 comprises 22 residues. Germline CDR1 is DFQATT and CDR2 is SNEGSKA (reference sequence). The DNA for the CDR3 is TGCAGTGCTAGTAAGCCCCTCCCGTTTAGGGACAGGTTAGGTAAAGAACGCACTGAAGCTTTCTTT. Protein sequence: CSASKPLPFRDRLGKERTEAFF.

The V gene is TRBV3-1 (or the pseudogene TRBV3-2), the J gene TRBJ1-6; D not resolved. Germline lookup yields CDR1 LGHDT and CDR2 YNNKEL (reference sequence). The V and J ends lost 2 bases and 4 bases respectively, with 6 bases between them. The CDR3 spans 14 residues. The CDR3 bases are TGTGCCAGCAGCCAAACAGTATATAATTCACCCCTCCACTTT. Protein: CASSQTVYNSPLHF.

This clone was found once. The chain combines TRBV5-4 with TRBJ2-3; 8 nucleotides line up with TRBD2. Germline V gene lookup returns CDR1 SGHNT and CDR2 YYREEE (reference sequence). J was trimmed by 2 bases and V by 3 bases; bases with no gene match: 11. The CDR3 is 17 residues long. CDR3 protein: CASSSLGAGGDTDTQYF. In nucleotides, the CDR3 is TGTGCCAGCAGCTCCCTCGGGGCGGGGGGCGACACAGATACGCAGTATTTT.

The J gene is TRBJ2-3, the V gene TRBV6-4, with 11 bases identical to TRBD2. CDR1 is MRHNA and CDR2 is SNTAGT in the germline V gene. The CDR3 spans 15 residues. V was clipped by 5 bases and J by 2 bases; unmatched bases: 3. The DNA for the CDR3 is TGTGCCAGCAGTCTAGCGGGGGGCCTCACAGATACGCAGTATTTT. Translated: CASSLAGGLTDTQYF.

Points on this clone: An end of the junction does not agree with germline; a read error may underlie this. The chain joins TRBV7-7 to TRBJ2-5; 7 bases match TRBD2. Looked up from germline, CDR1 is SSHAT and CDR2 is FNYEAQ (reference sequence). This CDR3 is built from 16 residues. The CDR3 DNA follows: TGTGCTAGCAGCTTTGGACTAGGCCCTAGAAAAGAGACCCAGTACTTC. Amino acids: CASSFGLGPRKETQYF. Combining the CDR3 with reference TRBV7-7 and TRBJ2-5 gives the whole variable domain GAGVSQSPRYKVTKRGQDVTLRCDPISSHATLYWYQQALGQGPEFLTYFNYEAQPDKSGLPSDRFSAERPEGSISTLTIQRTEQRDSAMYRCASSFGLGPRKETQYFGPGTRLLVL.

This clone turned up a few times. CDR3 protein: CASRGAGVQETQYF. The CDR3, as DNA: TGTGCCAGCAGGGGAGCGGGGGTGCAAGAGACCCAGTACTTC. The rearrangement links TRBV6-4 to TRBJ2-5; 8 positions agree with TRBD2. Germline CDR1 is MRHNA and CDR2 is SNTAGT. The CDR3 runs to 14 residues. With V trimmed by 6 bases and J by 2 bases, 5 bases remained unmatched.

The CDR3 DNA sequence: TGTGCCAGCAGTTCGGCAGGTAACACTGAAGCTTTCTTT. Its translation is CASSSAGNTEAFF. The chain carries TRBV6-5 and TRBJ1-1, with D uncertain. The germline V and J ends were trimmed by 4 bases and 2 bases, with 8 bases remaining between them. The germline V gene encodes CDR1 MNHEY and CDR2 SVGAGI. The CDR3 totals 13 residues.

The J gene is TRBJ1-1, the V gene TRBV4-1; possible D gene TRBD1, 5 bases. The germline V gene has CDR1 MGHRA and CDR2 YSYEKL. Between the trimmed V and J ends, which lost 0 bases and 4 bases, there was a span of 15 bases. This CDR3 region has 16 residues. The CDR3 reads CASSQETRTWRTEAFF. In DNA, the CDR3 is TGCGCCAGCAGCCAAGAAACCAGGACATGGCGCACTGAAGCTTTCTTT.

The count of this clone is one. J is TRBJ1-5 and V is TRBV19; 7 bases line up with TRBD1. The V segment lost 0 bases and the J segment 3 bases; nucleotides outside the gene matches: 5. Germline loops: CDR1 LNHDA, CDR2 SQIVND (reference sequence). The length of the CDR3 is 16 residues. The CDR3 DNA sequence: TGTGCCAGTAGTATAGATCACGGGACAGTCAATCAGCCCCAGCATTTT. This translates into CASSIDHGTVNQPQHF.

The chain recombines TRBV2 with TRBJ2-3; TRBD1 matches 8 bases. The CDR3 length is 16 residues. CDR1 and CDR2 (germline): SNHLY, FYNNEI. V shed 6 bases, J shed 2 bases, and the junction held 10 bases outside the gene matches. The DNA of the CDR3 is TGTGCCAGCAGCACCGACAGGGGAGCCTTCACAGATACGCAGTATTTT. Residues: CASSTDRGAFTDTQYF.

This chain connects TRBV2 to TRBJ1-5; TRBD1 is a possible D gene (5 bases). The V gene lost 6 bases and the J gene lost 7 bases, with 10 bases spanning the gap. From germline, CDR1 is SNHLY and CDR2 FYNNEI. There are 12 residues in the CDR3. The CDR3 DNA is TGTGCCAGCAGGGGGGGGGAGCAGCCCCAGCATTTT. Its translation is CASRGGEQPQHF.

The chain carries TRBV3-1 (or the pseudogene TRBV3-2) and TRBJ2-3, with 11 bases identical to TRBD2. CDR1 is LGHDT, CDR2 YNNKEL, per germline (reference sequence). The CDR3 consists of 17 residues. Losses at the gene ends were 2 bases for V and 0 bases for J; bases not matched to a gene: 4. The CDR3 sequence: CASSQTSGGPSTDTQYF. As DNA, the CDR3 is TGTGCCAGCAGCCAAACTAGCGGGGGACCTAGCACAGATACGCAGTATTTT.

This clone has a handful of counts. The CDR3 coding sequence is TGTGCCAGCAGCCTATTGCGGGGCGGCGGCAATCAGCCCCAGCATTTT. Encoded protein: CASSLLRGGGNQPQHF. The V gene is TRBV7-6, the J gene TRBJ1-5; D is possibly TRBD1 (5 bases). Germline-derived CDR1 and CDR2 are SGHVS and FNYEAQ. There are 16 residues in the CDR3. V dropped 5 bases and J dropped 2 bases, with 16 bases sitting between them. The complete variable domain, with remaining parts taken from reference TRBV7-6 and TRBJ1-5, reads GAGVSQSPRYKVTKRGQDVALRCDPISGHVSLYWYRQALGQGPEFLTYFNYEAQQDKSGLPNDRFSAERPEGSISTLTIQRTEQRDSAMYRCASSLLRGGGNQPQHFGDGTRLSIL.